The 27 T cell receptor beta chains below all came from one sample that was sequenced in a study of shared clonotypes between healthy human individuals. Using immunoSEQ multiplex PCR, the repertoire was profiled, and TCRdb retains in-frame clones only, with some absent. The repertoire holds over a million clones, with roughly 80% as singletons. Sequencing was carried out using memory CD4+ T cells sorted from blood. Described subset: CD45RA-negative fraction. The receptors were gathered from a man aged 18 to 30 in good health.

The sample holds one count of this clone. The chain has TRBV28 and TRBJ1-5; TRBD1 matches at 10 bases. The J segment lost 2 bases and the V segment lost 5 bases, leaving 9 bases of the junction unmatched. CDR3 length: 17 amino acids. Germline V lookup: CDR1 MDHEN, CDR2 SYDVKM. In DNA form, the CDR3 reads TGTGCCAGCAGTCCCTTAGACAGGGGGCTTCGCAATCAGCCCCAGCATTTT. This translates into CASSPLDRGLRNQPQHF. Using reference TRBV28 and TRBJ1-5 for the parts outside the CDR3, the full variable domain is DVKVTQSSRYLVKRTGEKVFLECVQDMDHENMFWYRQDPGLGLRLIYFSYDVKMKEKGDIPEGYSVSREKKERFSLILESASTNQTSMYLCASSPLDRGLRNQPQHFGDGTRLSIL.

This chain connects TRBV5-6 to TRBJ1-3; D ambiguous. Germline V gene data show CDR1 as SGHDT and CDR2 as YYEEEE. The CDR3 extends over 14 amino acids. Trimming cost V 0 bases and J 0 bases, with 4 bases left between them. The CDR3 nucleotides read TGTGCCAGCAGCTTGGCCTACTCTGGAAACACCATATATTTT. Protein: CASSLAYSGNTIYF.

This sequence joins TRBV6-1 and TRBJ2-3; D is unclear. The length of the CDR3 is 13 residues. V dropped 2 bases and J dropped 6 bases, with 9 bases sitting between them. Germline-derived CDR1 and CDR2 are MNHNS and SASEGT. The CDR3 region is CASSENLPDTQYF. The CDR3 coding sequence is TGTGCCAGCAGTGAAAACCTACCCGATACGCAGTATTTT.

The V gene is TRBV7-2, the J gene TRBJ2-2; D is undetermined. CDR1 SGHTA and CDR2 FQGNSA come from the germline V gene. V shed 5 bases and J shed 4 bases, with 11 bases lying between them. The CDR3 spans 14 residues. The CDR3 protein is CASSTGLGTGELFF. DNA of the CDR3: TGTGCCAGCAGCACCGGGCTGGGCACCGGGGAGCTGTTTTTT.

This chain joins TRBV10-2 and TRBJ2-5, with a weak D call TRBD2 (6 bases). Trimming removed 3 bases from V and 5 bases from J, with 16 bases in between. This CDR3 spans 15 amino acids. Germline V lookup: CDR1 WSHSY, CDR2 SAAADI. The CDR3 loop is CASSDPWRGGETQYF. In DNA form, the CDR3 reads TGCGCCAGCAGTGACCCCTGGCGGGGCGGGGAGACCCAGTACTTC.

The rearrangement links TRBV9 to TRBJ2-3, with 10 bases lining up with TRBD2. The CDR3 has 19 amino acids. Germline V gene data show CDR1 as SGDLS and CDR2 as YYNGEE. The V segment lost 0 bases and the J segment 6 bases; nucleotides outside the gene matches: 16. The CDR3 protein is CASSVANGGSGRASDTQYF. In DNA form, the CDR3 reads TGTGCCAGCAGCGTAGCTAATGGAGGAAGCGGGAGGGCCTCGGATACGCAGTATTTT.

The J gene is TRBJ2-2, the V gene TRBV19; D might be TRBD1 (6 bases). Deletions cut 6 bases from V and 4 bases from J, with 12 bases between. This CDR3 contains 14 residues. Germline CDR1 reads LNHDA; CDR2 reads SQIVND (reference sequence). The CDR3 sequence: CASSPGVFTGELFF. Written as DNA, the CDR3 is TGTGCCAGTAGCCCAGGGGTGTTCACCGGGGAGCTGTTTTTT. Supplemented by reference TRBV19 and TRBJ2-2, the full variable domain reads DGGITQSPKYLFRKEGQNVTLSCEQNLNHDAMYWYRQDPGQGLRLIYYSQIVNDFQKGDIAEGYSVSREKKESFPLTVTSAQKNPTAFYLCASSPGVFTGELFFGEGSRLTVL.

Concerning this clone itself: Other DNA sequences from this sample encode an identical CDR3 as well. The chain links TRBV5-1 to TRBJ2-3; D is possibly TRBD1 or TRBD2 (5 bases each). The CDR3 runs to 15 residues. The V and J ends lost 1 base and 0 bases respectively, with 9 bases between them. Germline CDR1 SGHRS, CDR2 YFSETQ. The CDR3 sequence: CASSLLGDSTDTQYF. Written as DNA, the CDR3 is TGCGCCAGCAGCTTGTTGGGGGACAGCACAGATACGCAGTATTTT. Based on the CDR3 plus reference TRBV5-1 and TRBJ2-3, the full variable domain is KAGVTQTPRYLIKTRGQQVTLSCSPISGHRSVSWYQQTPGQGLQFLFEYFSETQRNKGNFPGRFSGRQFSNSRSEMNVSTLELGDSALYLCASSLLGDSTDTQYFGPGTRLTVL.

The chain recombines TRBV10-1 with TRBJ1-1, with D possibly matching TRBD1 (5 bases). This CDR3 is 14 amino acids long. V lost 4 bases and J 7 bases, leaving 16 bases between the germline ends. CDR1 is WNHNN, CDR2 SYGVQD, per germline (reference sequence). The CDR3 reads CASSAGDVLGEAFF. CDR3 nucleotide sequence: TGCGCCAGCAGTGCGGGGGACGTTTTAGGTGAAGCTTTCTTT.

The chain joins TRBV5-6 to TRBJ2-2; no reliable D call. Trimming cost V 4 bases and J 5 bases, with 6 bases left between them. Germline V CDR1 and CDR2: SGHDT, YYEEEE. This CDR3 is 12 amino acids long. CDR3: CASSRRTGELFF. CDR3 DNA: TGTGCCAGCAGCCGACGAACCGGGGAGCTGTTTTTT.

This chain joins TRBV14 and TRBJ1-2; 8 bases are shared with TRBD1. Trimming cost V 1 base and J 1 base; bases outside gene matches: 11. CDR3 length: 18 amino acids. Germline V gives CDR1 SGHDN, CDR2 FVKESK. The CDR3 here is CASSQGGTDRVSNYGYTF. The CDR3, as DNA: TGTGCCAGCAGCCAAGGGGGAACGGACAGGGTTAGTAACTATGGCTACACCTTC. Based on the CDR3 plus reference TRBV14 and TRBJ1-2, the full variable domain is EAGVTQFPSHSVIEKGQTVTLRCDPISGHDNLYWYRRVMGKEIKFLLHFVKESKQDESGMPNNRFLAERTGGTYSTLKVQPAELEDSGVYFCASSQGGTDRVSNYGYTFGSGTRLTVV.

Details on this clone: A single base separates this from a much larger clone, so it may be a read error. V and J are TRBV7-9 and TRBJ2-3; D gene ambiguous. V was cut by 2 bases and J by 0 bases, with 3 bases left in between. Germline V CDR1 and CDR2: SEHNR, FQNEAQ (reference sequence). There are 13 residues in the CDR3. CDR3 nucleotides: TGTGCCAGCAGCTTATCTAGCACAGATACGCAGTATTTT. This codes for CASSLSSTDTQYF.

The chain uses TRBV7-8 and TRBJ2-7; TRBD2 matches 8 bases. Trimming at V came to 1 base and at J to 4 bases, leaving 6 bases not matched to a gene. Germline V CDR1 and CDR2: SGHVS, FQNEAQ. CDR3 size: 15 residues. The CDR3 loop reads CASSLDRAGAYEQYF. DNA of the CDR3: TGTGCCAGCAGCTTAGATCGAGCGGGAGCATACGAGCAGTACTTC.

Only a few counts were recorded for this clone. The chain combines TRBV30 with TRBJ1-2; D not certain. The V end lost 1 base, the J end lost 4 bases, and 10 bases lay between the germline ends. The CDR3 runs to 13 residues. Germline values: CDR1 GTSNPN, CDR2 SVGIG (reference sequence). CDR3 amino acids: CAWSDGKLYGYTF. The CDR3 DNA sequence: TGTGCCTGGAGTGACGGTAAACTCTATGGCTACACCTTC. Drawing the rest from reference TRBV30 and TRBJ1-2, the complete variable domain is SQTIHQWPATLVQPVGSPLSLECTVEGTSNPNLYWYRQAAGRGLQLLFYSVGIGQISSEVPQNLSASRPQDRQFILSSKKLLLSDSGFYLCAWSDGKLYGYTFGSGTRLTVV.

The gene calls are TRBV5-1 and TRBJ2-7; TRBD1 might be the D (6 bases). Germline CDR1 SGHRS, CDR2 YFSETQ. This CDR3 has 16 amino acids. Trimming took 0 bases from V and 1 from J, leaving 14 bases between them. The CDR3 reads CASSLDPAGVSYEQYF. The CDR3 DNA sequence: TGCGCCAGCAGCTTGGACCCAGCAGGGGTGTCCTACGAGCAGTACTTC.

This chain joins TRBV27 and TRBJ2-2; D ambiguous. CDR3 length: 14 amino acids. Germline CDR1 and CDR2: MNHEY and SMNVEV (reference sequence). V lost 7 bases to trimming and J lost 6 bases, with 15 bases between them. CDR3 region: CASMWAAFAGELFF. DNA for the CDR3: TGTGCCAGCATGTGGGCCGCTTTCGCCGGGGAGCTGTTTTTT.

This chain uses TRBV5-1 with TRBJ1-1, with D uncertain. V lost 0 bases, J lost 6 bases, and 6 bases lay in between. Germline V CDR1 and CDR2: SGHRS, YFSETQ. This CDR3 contains 12 residues. This chain's CDR3 is CASSLDDAEAFF. For the CDR3, the DNA is TGCGCCAGCAGCTTGGATGACGCTGAAGCTTTCTTT.

The V gene is TRBV19, the J gene TRBJ2-7; 10 bases map to TRBD1. Germline V CDR1 and CDR2: LNHDA, SQIVND (reference sequence). The CDR3 is 16 amino acids. V was pared by 5 bases and J by 6 bases, with 13 bases of the junction left unmatched. This chain's CDR3 is CASSPRIDRGRSEQYF. In DNA, the CDR3 is TGTGCCAGTAGTCCAAGGATAGACAGGGGGCGTTCCGAGCAGTACTTC.

This clone was detected only once. The chain links TRBV9 to TRBJ2-2; TRBD2 aligns across 10 bases. Germline assignment: CDR1 SGDLS and CDR2 YYNGEE. The CDR3 contains 18 residues. J was trimmed by 0 bases and V by 4 bases; bases with no gene match: 9. CDR3 protein: CASSTRTSGLTNTGELFF. The CDR3 DNA reads TGTGCCAGCAGCACCCGGACTAGCGGCCTTACGAACACCGGGGAGCTGTTTTTT.

The chain employs TRBV10-3 and TRBJ2-2; possibly TRBD2 for D (5 bases). Trimming took 7 bases from V and 5 from J, leaving 5 bases between them. The CDR3 runs 11 residues. The germline gives CDR1 ENHRY, CDR2 SYGVKD. CDR3 in amino acids: CAITGTGELFF. The CDR3 region has the DNA TGTGCCATCACGGGGACCGGGGAGCTGTTTTTT.

The J gene is TRBJ1-3, the V gene TRBV7-2, with no clear D. Germline V gene data show CDR1 as SGHTA and CDR2 as FQGNSA. Trimming stripped 0 bases from V and 0 bases from J, with 9 bases between. The CDR3 has 16 residues. Written as DNA, the CDR3 is TGTGCCAGCAGCTTAGCGACCAGGATCTCTGGAAACACCATATATTTT. It specifies CASSLATRISGNTIYF.

This chain links TRBV4-2 with TRBJ1-6; D uncertain. The germline gives CDR1 LGHNA, CDR2 YNFKEQ. V shed 1 base and J shed 4 bases, with 14 bases lying between them. CDR3 length equals 17 residues. As DNA, the CDR3 is TGTGCCAGCAGCCAAGGGGGAGTGCGGGGTTATAATTCACCCCTCCACTTT. Amino acids: CASSQGGVRGYNSPLHF.

A note on this clone: This clone may be a read error of a much larger clone one base away. Other nucleotide sequences in the sample specify the same CDR3. The chain carries TRBV4-1 and TRBJ2-2, with no clear D. Per germline, CDR1 MGHRA and CDR2 YSYEKL. The CDR3 totals 14 residues. Trimming stripped 1 base from V and 2 bases from J, with 5 bases between. The CDR3 DNA reads TGCGCCAGCAGCCAAGGCAGCAACACCGGGGAGCTGTTTTTT. It translates to CASSQGSNTGELFF.

V gene TRBV30 combines with J gene TRBJ2-7, with TRBD1 identical over 7 bases. The V and J ends lost 0 bases and 6 bases, in that order; junction bases with no gene match: 5. The CDR3 is 13 amino acids. Looked up from germline, CDR1 is GTSNPN and CDR2 is SVGIG (reference sequence). The CDR3 sequence is CAWSVQGPLEQYF. The CDR3 DNA is TGTGCCTGGAGTGTACAGGGGCCCCTCGAGCAGTACTTC.

This rearrangement joins TRBV30 to TRBJ1-1, with 11 bases identical to TRBD1. Per germline, CDR1 GTSNPN and CDR2 SVGIG (reference sequence). The V segment lost 4 bases and the J segment 4 bases; nucleotides outside the gene matches: 5. This CDR3 has 14 residues. The CDR3 region is CAWNTGTGGTEAFF. DNA of the CDR3: TGTGCCTGGAATACCGGGACAGGGGGCACTGAAGCTTTCTTT.

With regard to this clone: The same CDR3 is also encoded by other DNA sequences in this sample. V gene TRBV6-1 combines with J gene TRBJ1-6; no reliable D call. This CDR3 comprises 14 residues. V was pared by 1 base and J by 7 bases, with 8 bases between. Germline assignment: CDR1 MNHNS and CDR2 SASEGT. The CDR3 is CASSEVGGNSPLHF. The CDR3 DNA follows: TGTGCCAGCAGTGAAGTAGGCGGGAATTCACCCCTCCACTTT.

The V and J genes are TRBV2 and TRBJ1-4; 7 bases match TRBD1. The CDR3 runs to 16 residues. After removal of 4 bases from V and 4 bases from J, the junction contained 9 bases not matched to a gene. Germline V gene lookup returns CDR1 SNHLY and CDR2 FYNNEI. The CDR3 reads CASSVGQAGGNEKLFF. The CDR3 DNA sequence: TGTGCCAGCAGTGTAGGACAGGCTGGAGGTAATGAAAAACTGTTTTTT. Full variable domain (missing parts from reference TRBV2 and TRBJ1-4): EPEVTQTPSHQVTQMGQEVILRCVPISNHLYFYWYRQILGQKVEFLVSFYNNEISEKSEIFDDQFSVERPDGSNFTLKIRSTKLEDSAMYFCASSVGQAGGNEKLFFGSGTQLSVL.